Listed below are T cell receptor beta chains from one sample, sequenced in a study of T-cell reconstitution after alpha-beta-depleted transplantation in children. TCRdb reprocessed the PCR reads via MiXCR and lists one record per CDR3 protein. The data hold more than 200,000 distinct CDR3 sequences, with 20% to 30% observed a single time. This material consisted of PBMCs, taken before TCRalphabeta/CD19-depleted stem cell transplant. All receptors derive from a girl aged 2-15 years with Fanconi anemia, due to receive a stem cell transplant. The CDR3 runs from the conserved cysteine through the conserved F or W. D genes are given only for firm matches. A clone size is listed for some rows: how often the clone was seen (once, few, many), or a class if it is expanded.

TRBD2	NA	TRBV7-2	TRBJ2-1	CASSLFSGGPLYNEQFF	TGTGCCAGCAGCTTATTTAGCGGGGGGCCATTATACAATGAGCAGTTCTTC
NA	few	TRBV29-1	TRBJ2-7	CSVELGSYEQYF	TGCAGCGTTGAATTGGGTAGTTACGAGCAGTACTTC
NA	many	TRBV14	TRBJ2-6	CASNMAGANVLTF	TGTGCCAGCAACATGGCTGGGGCCAACGTCCTGACTTTC
NA	few	TRBV7-3	TRBJ2-5	CASSLTDQETQYF	TGTGCCAGCAGCCTGACGGACCAAGAGACCCAGTACTTC
NA	many	TRBV7-3	TRBJ2-1	CASSLLGDNEQFF	TGTGCCAGCAGCTTACTCGGGGACAATGAGCAGTTCTTC
NA	few	TRBV28	TRBJ2-7	CASSLQEGGQYF	TGTGCCAGCAGCTTACAGGAGGGAGGGCAGTACTTC
NA	many	TRBV29-1	TRBJ2-1	CSVKGGTDSYNEQFF	TGCAGCGTTAAGGGCGGGACAGATTCCTACAATGAGCAGTTCTTC
TRBD1	many	TRBV12-3/TRBV12-4	TRBJ2-5	CASSRRTGGTETQYF	TGTGCCAGCAGTCGACGGACAGGGGGCACGGAGACCCAGTACTTC
NA	NA	TRBV7-3	TRBJ1-1	CASSDWIGMNTEAFF	TGTGCCAGCAGCGACTGGATAGGCATGAACACTGAAGCTTTCTTT
NA	NA	TRBV29-1	TRBJ2-1	CSVRGRGWDEQFF	TGCAGCGTTCGTGGGAGGGGGTGGGATGAGCAGTTCTTC
NA	many	TRBV7-9	TRBJ2-1	CASNGPLLSYNEQFF	TGTGCCAGCAACGGGCCCCTTTTATCCTACAATGAGCAGTTCTTC
NA	NA	TRBV6-5	TRBJ1-1	CASSYYLGNTEAFF	TGTGCCAGCAGTTACTACCTAGGGAACACTGAAGCTTTCTTT
TRBD1	few	TRBV3-1	TRBJ1-5	CASSLGQVGQPQHF	TGTGCCAGCAGCCTCGGACAGGTGGGTCAGCCCCAGCATTTT
NA	NA	TRBV28	TRBJ2-7	CASLRGTYEQYF	TGTGCCAGCCTCAGGGGAACCTACGAGCAGTACTTC
TRBD1	many	TRBV12-3/TRBV12-4	TRBJ2-7	CASSLGQGFYEQYF	TGTGCCAGCAGTTTGGGACAGGGATTTTACGAGCAGTACTTC
TRBD2	many	TRBV29-1	TRBJ2-2	CSARLRGENTGELFF	TGCAGCGCCCGGCTGCGGGGGGAGAACACCGGGGAGCTGTTTTTT
NA	NA	TRBV10-3	TRBJ2-3	CAIPGDSPDTQYF	TGTGCCATCCCGGGAGACAGCCCCGATACGCAGTATTTT
NA	NA	TRBV20-1	TRBJ2-7	CSASVPRKRADEQYF	TGCAGTGCTAGTGTCCCCCGAAAACGGGCCGACGAGCAGTACTTC
TRBD2	few	TRBV20-1	TRBJ2-7	CSATGLAGGYEQYF	TGCAGTGCTACGGGACTAGCGGGAGGTTACGAGCAGTACTTC
NA	NA	TRBV20-1	TRBJ2-3	CSARLGRAPFTQYF	TGCAGTGCTAGACTCGGGAGAGCTCCCTTTACGCAGTATTTT
NA	NA	TRBV20-1	TRBJ2-7	CSASWLGAAYEQYF	TGCAGTGCTAGTTGGCTCGGGGCGGCCTACGAGCAGTACTTC
NA	NA	TRBV7-3	TRBJ2-1	CASSLTGPFGNNEQFF	TGTGCCAGCAGCTTAACGGGTCCATTTGGGAACAATGAGCAGTTCTTC
NA	NA	TRBV20-1	TRBJ2-6	CSAIGGWGSGANVLTF	TGCAGTGCTATTGGAGGCTGGGGATCTGGGGCCAACGTCCTGACTTTC
TRBD1	once	TRBV30	TRBJ1-2	CAWSSGQGNYGYTF	TGTGCCTGGAGCAGCGGACAGGGGAACTATGGCTACACCTTC
NA	NA	TRBV10-2	TRBJ2-3	CASSWNRDSSISTDTQYF	TGCGCCAGCAGTTGGAACCGGGACTCCTCAATTAGCACAGATACGCAGTATTTT
NA	many	TRBV5-1	TRBJ1-1	CASSLGQRLNTEAFF	TGCGCCAGCAGCTTGGGACAGAGACTGAACACTGAAGCTTTCTTT
NA	few	TRBV28	TRBJ2-3	CASSLPSGTRRDHTQYF	TGTGCCAGCAGTTTACCGTCCGGGACACGGCGTGACCATACGCAGTATTTT
TRBD1	many	TRBV29-1	TRBJ1-2	CSVDFRDRGSNYGYTF	TGCAGCGTTGATTTCCGGGACAGGGGTAGCAACTATGGCTACACCTTC
TRBD1	many	TRBV20-1	TRBJ2-3	CSWNRDRGTDTQYF	TGCAGTTGGAACCGGGACAGGGGCACAGATACGCAGTATTTT
TRBD1	NA	TRBV29-1	TRBJ1-2	CSDQGGAFNYGYTF	TGCAGCGATCAAGGGGGCGCGTTTAACTATGGCTACACCTTC
TRBD2	few	TRBV20-1	TRBJ2-7	CSASGTSDYEQYF	TGCAGTGCCTCCGGGACTAGCGACTACGAGCAGTACTTC
TRBD2	NA	TRBV29-1	TRBJ2-7	CSVRLAGSYEQYF	TGCAGCGTCCGACTAGCGGGGTCCTACGAGCAGTACTTC
NA	NA	TRBV6-1	TRBJ1-2	CASSETQGIYGYTF	TGTGCCAGCAGTGAAACTCAGGGAATCTATGGCTACACCTTC
TRBD1	NA	TRBV12-3/TRBV12-4	TRBJ1-1	CASSQGQRNTEAFF	TGTGCCAGCAGTCAGGGACAGCGGAACACTGAAGCTTTCTTT
TRBD1	NA	TRBV29-1	TRBJ1-2	CSAGRTGGNYGYTF	TGCAGCGCCGGACGGACAGGGGGAAACTATGGCTACACCTTC
TRBD1	few	TRBV7-3	TRBJ2-1	CASSTEDREDNEQFF	TGTGCCAGCAGCACAGAGGACAGGGAGGATAATGAGCAGTTCTTC
NA	few	TRBV20-1	TRBJ2-7	CSASDLLLYEQYF	TGCAGTGCTAGTGACCTGCTCCTCTACGAGCAGTACTTC
TRBD1	few	TRBV29-1	TRBJ2-1	CSVVPLGQGYNEQFF	TGCAGCGTTGTCCCTCTGGGACAGGGGTACAATGAGCAGTTCTTC
NA	once	TRBV11-2	TRBJ2-5	CASSALEETQYF	TGTGCCAGCAGCGCCCTTGAGGAGACCCAGTACTTC
NA	many	TRBV24-1	TRBJ2-2	CATSDERDAGELFF	TGTGCCACCAGTGACGAACGGGACGCCGGGGAGCTGTTTTTT
TRBD1	few	TRBV29-1	TRBJ2-7	CSVVRTGPYEQYF	TGCAGCGTTGTAAGGACAGGGCCCTACGAGCAGTACTTC
TRBD2	NA	TRBV5-1	TRBJ2-2	CASKGGDTGELFF	TGCGCCAGCAAGGGAGGGGACACCGGGGAGCTGTTTTTT
TRBD2	NA	TRBV7-8	TRBJ2-7	CASSLKLAVYEQYF	TGTGCCAGCAGCTTAAAACTAGCGGTCTACGAGCAGTACTTC
TRBD1	few	TRBV12-5	TRBJ2-6	CASEGTEIVSGANVLTF	TGTGCTAGTGAGGGGACAGAAATAGTTTCTGGGGCCAACGTCCTGACTTTC
TRBD2	many	TRBV28	TRBJ2-1	CASSASGLAPYNEQFF	TGTGCCAGCAGCGCCTCCGGACTAGCTCCCTACAATGAGCAGTTCTTC
NA	many	TRBV5-1	TRBJ2-5	CASSLAAGLVRETQYF	TGCGCCAGCAGCTTGGCCGCGGGGCTGGTAAGAGAGACCCAGTACTTC
NA	many	TRBV6-5	TRBJ1-2	CASSSWGSYGYTF	TGTGCCAGCAGTTCATGGGGGTCCTATGGCTACACCTTC
NA	NA	TRBV20-1	TRBJ2-5	CSALEGRYRETQYF	TGCAGTGCCCTCGAAGGACGGTACCGAGAGACCCAGTACTTC
NA	NA	TRBV20-1	TRBJ2-1	CSAIRAYNEQFF	TGCAGTGCTATCCGGGCGTACAATGAGCAGTTCTTC
NA	NA	TRBV4-1	TRBJ2-2	CASSQGLGTSTGELFF	TGCGCCAGCAGCCAAGGATTGGGGACCTCCACCGGGGAGCTGTTTTTT
NA	NA	TRBV20-1	TRBJ2-3	CSACRETDTQYF	TGCAGTGCTTGCCGGGAGACAGATACGCAGTATTTT
NA	few	TRBV28	TRBJ1-5	CASSLSPYSNQPQHF	TGTGCCAGCAGTTTATCACCCTATAGCAATCAGCCCCAGCATTTT
TRBD1	few	TRBV5-1	TRBJ1-2	CASSVTGQGLGGYTF	TGCGCCAGCAGCGTAACCGGACAGGGACTGGGTGGCTACACCTTC
TRBD1	once	TRBV20-1	TRBJ2-3	CSAMGTGVTDTQYF	TGCAGTGCCATGGGGACAGGGGTCACAGATACGCAGTATTTT